This T cell receptor (beta chain) derives from a study of cytomegalovirus exposure and HLA in healthy donors. Across the study: Sequencing of 180 million or so T cells in an earlier analysis found under 120 million unique TCR beta sequences.

Study-level results: Reported results showed that the classifier diagnosed cytomegalovirus status with high specificity and sensitivity.

It was with 60 Vbeta and 13 Jbeta primers that the PCR ran. Method: immunoSEQ multiplex PCR; TCRdb's copy keeps in-frame clones and lacks some. The sample yields under 150,000 clones, 60% to 85% seen once. As to this clone: Its antigen is undetermined.

V lost 10 bases to trimming and J lost 0 bases, with 16 bases between them. CDR1 and CDR2 from the germline V gene are MDHEN and SYDVKM. CDR3 length: 14 amino acids. The material sequenced was PBMCs. This chain joins TRBV28 and TRBJ2-7, with D tentatively TRBD2 (5 bases). The receptor was derived from a human donor in good health. CDR3 in amino acids: CATNSGPYSYEQYF. The CDR3, as DNA: TGTGCCACCAACAGCGGCCCGTACTCCTACGAGCAGTACTTC.